This TCR beta chain was obtained from a study of shared T cell receptors in the human thymus. Sequencing used immunoSEQ multiplex PCR; TCRdb keeps in-frame clones, though not all of them. The top ten hold 0.013% of the sample, which has roughly 560,000 clones, about 84% seen once. Deletions cut 4 bases from V and 2 bases from J, with 15 bases between. Germline V lookup: CDR1 SNHLY, CDR2 FYNNEI. The CDR3 consists of 15 residues. The same specimen was also included in a second study, on human thymus T cells. That work states: Those donating were healthy Finnish infants in corrective surgery for congenital heart defects. Thymus pieces cut out during corrective heart surgery were the tissue that was used.

The source material was thymocytes. The receptor was isolated from a boy under two years old with a congenital heart defect. The chain joins TRBV2 to TRBJ2-7; possible D gene TRBD2, 6 bases. For the CDR3, the DNA is TGTGCCAGCAGTGGCCGGGACGGAGGGACCTACGAGCAGTACTTC. This sequence encodes CASSGRDGGTYEQYF.